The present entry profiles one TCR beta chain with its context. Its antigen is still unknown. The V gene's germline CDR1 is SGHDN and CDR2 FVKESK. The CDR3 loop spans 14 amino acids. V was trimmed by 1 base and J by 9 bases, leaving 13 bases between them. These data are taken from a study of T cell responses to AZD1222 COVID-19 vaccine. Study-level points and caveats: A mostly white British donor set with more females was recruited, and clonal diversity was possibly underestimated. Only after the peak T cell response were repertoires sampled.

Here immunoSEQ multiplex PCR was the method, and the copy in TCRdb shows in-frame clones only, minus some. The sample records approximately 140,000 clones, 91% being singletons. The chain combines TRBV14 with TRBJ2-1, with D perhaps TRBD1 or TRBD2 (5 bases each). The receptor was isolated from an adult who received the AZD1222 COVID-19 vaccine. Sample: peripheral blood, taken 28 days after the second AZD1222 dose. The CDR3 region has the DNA TGTGCCAGCAGCCAAGTTTACGGGGCCGGTGAGCAGTTCTTC. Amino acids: CASSQVYGAGEQFF.